Listed here are 14 T cell receptor beta chains from one sample, sequenced in a study of blood T cell repertoires in COVID-19. The table came from immunoSEQ multiplex PCR; TCRdb's copy has only in-frame clones and leaves some out. The sample contains about 150,000 clones, roughly 84% of which appear only once. The material sequenced was peripheral blood. These receptor sequences come from a man in his thirties or forties with COVID-19, enrolled during active disease.

This chain joins TRBV7-8 and TRBJ1-1; D is unresolved. The V end was cut by 3 bases, the J end by 4 bases, with 15 bases between. The CDR3 is 15 amino acids. Germline CDR1 and CDR2: SGHVS and FQNEAQ. CDR3 region: CASSLQESGRTEAFF. The CDR3 DNA reads as TGTGCCAGCAGCTTGCAGGAAAGTGGTCGCACTGAAGCTTTCTTT.

The V gene is TRBV9, the J gene TRBJ1-3; D unclear. CDR3 length: 15 residues. Germline CDR1 SGDLS, CDR2 YYNGEE. Trimming pared 4 bases from V and 0 bases from J, leaving 11 bases between. In DNA, the CDR3 is TGTGCCAGCAGCCTGACGAGGGACTCTGGAAACACCATATATTTT. Encoded protein: CASSLTRDSGNTIYF.

The chain joins TRBV9 to TRBJ2-1; 8 bases match TRBD1. The CDR3 sequence is 15 residues long. The junction had 3 bases not matched to a gene; V was cut back by 4 bases and J by 0 bases. Germline CDR1 is SGDLS and CDR2 is YYNGEE. The DNA for the CDR3 is TGTGCCAGCAGCCCAGACAGGGGCTCCTACAATGAGCAGTTCTTC. It is translated as CASSPDRGSYNEQFF.

This chain's CDR3 is CASSIVQGRIDEQFF. As DNA, the CDR3 is TGTGCCAGTAGTATAGTTCAGGGTAGGATCGATGAGCAGTTCTTC. The chain carries TRBV19 and TRBJ2-1; the D gene is possibly TRBD1 (5 bases). The germline V and J ends were trimmed by 1 base and 8 bases, with 15 bases remaining between them. There are 15 residues in the CDR3. Germline V gene lookup returns CDR1 LNHDA and CDR2 SQIVND (reference sequence).

The V call is TRBV14, the J call TRBJ2-7, with 7 nucleotides matching TRBD1. The CDR3 spans 15 residues. Germline V gives CDR1 SGHDN, CDR2 FVKESK. After removal of 4 bases from V and 0 bases from J, the junction contained 6 bases not matched to a gene. The CDR3 protein is CASSLRTGLSYEQYF. CDR3 nucleotide sequence: TGTGCCAGCAGCCTCAGGACAGGCCTCTCCTACGAGCAGTACTTC.

V usage is TRBV12-3 or TRBV12-4 and J usage is TRBJ1-2, with TRBD1 identical over 8 bases. The ends lost 6 bases at V and 7 bases at J; junction bases unmatched: 7. The length of the CDR3 is 13 residues. The CDR3 protein is CASSLDRGAGYTF. In DNA form, the CDR3 reads TGTGCCAGCAGCCTAGACAGGGGTGCTGGCTACACCTTC.

V gene TRBV28 combines with J gene TRBJ2-3; D unclear. Deletions cut 10 bases from V and 1 base from J, with 9 bases between. Germline V gives CDR1 MDHEN, CDR2 SYDVKM. This CDR3 region has 12 residues. The CDR3, as DNA: TGTGCCATCCTTGGGCGCACAGATACGCAGTATTTT. The encoded protein is CAILGRTDTQYF.

This chain joins TRBV7-3 and TRBJ2-3; a possible D gene is TRBD2 (5 bases). CDR1 and CDR2 from the germline V gene are SGHTA and FQGTGA. Trimming took off 5 bases at V and 6 bases at J, with 12 bases between the two ends. CDR3 length equals 13 residues. CDR3 coding DNA: TGTGCCAGCAGCCTAAATAGCGCTGATACGCAGTATTTT. Translated: CASSLNSADTQYF.

The V call is TRBV30, the J call TRBJ1-3; weak D call: TRBD1 (5 bases). The CDR3 is 13 amino acids. The V gene's germline CDR1 is GTSNPN and CDR2 SVGIG (reference sequence). V was trimmed by 6 bases and J by 0 bases, leaving 9 bases between them. CDR3 DNA sequence: TGTGCCTGTGACAGACTCTCTGGAAACACCATATATTTT. Translating it yields CACDRLSGNTIYF.

This clone is a singleton in its sample. This chain uses TRBV10-3 with TRBJ2-3; D call uncertain. In germline, CDR1 is ENHRY, CDR2 SYGVKD. V shed 8 bases and J shed 5 bases, with 8 bases lying between them. The CDR3 covers 11 residues. Here the CDR3 reads CAIASVDTQYF. CDR3 sequence (DNA): TGTGCCATCGCGTCGGTAGATACGCAGTATTTT.

This clone has just one count. The V and J genes are TRBV24-1 and TRBJ2-5; D is possibly TRBD1 (7 bases). The CDR3 covers 13 residues. Trimming took 5 bases from V and 3 from J, leaving 9 bases between them. The germline gives CDR1 KGHDR, CDR2 SFDVKD. CDR3 nucleotides: TGTGCCACCAGTGCAGGGGGGAAAGAGACCCAGTACTTC. This codes for CATSAGGKETQYF.

This clone has more than one count but fewer than ten. V usage is TRBV11-3 and J usage is TRBJ2-2; D remains ambiguous. The CDR3 length is 14 residues. V lost 1 base to trimming and J lost 0 bases, with 3 bases between them. The V gene's germline CDR1 is SGHNT and CDR2 YENEEA. CDR3 sequence: CASSLGANTGELFF. The CDR3 DNA reads as TGTGCCAGCAGCTTAGGCGCGAACACCGGGGAGCTGTTTTTT.

The V gene is TRBV5-5, the J gene TRBJ2-1, with D possibly being TRBD1 (6 bases). The CDR3 runs 15 residues. In germline, CDR1 is SGHKS, CDR2 YYEKEE (reference sequence). V was clipped by 3 bases and J by 7 bases, with 17 bases between them. The CDR3 sequence: CASSSNTGPGNEQFF. The CDR3 region has the DNA TGTGCCAGCAGCTCCAATACAGGGCCGGGGAATGAGCAGTTCTTC.

The chain couples TRBV3-1 (or the pseudogene TRBV3-2) to TRBJ2-1, with D possibly TRBD2 on 6 matching bases. V was pared by 1 base and J by 2 bases, with 12 bases between. Germline values: CDR1 LGHDT, CDR2 YNNKEL (reference sequence). This CDR3 has 16 residues. Here the CDR3 reads CASSQALALAYNEQFF. The CDR3 coding sequence is TGTGCCAGCAGCCAAGCGCTAGCGCTTGCCTACAATGAGCAGTTCTTC.